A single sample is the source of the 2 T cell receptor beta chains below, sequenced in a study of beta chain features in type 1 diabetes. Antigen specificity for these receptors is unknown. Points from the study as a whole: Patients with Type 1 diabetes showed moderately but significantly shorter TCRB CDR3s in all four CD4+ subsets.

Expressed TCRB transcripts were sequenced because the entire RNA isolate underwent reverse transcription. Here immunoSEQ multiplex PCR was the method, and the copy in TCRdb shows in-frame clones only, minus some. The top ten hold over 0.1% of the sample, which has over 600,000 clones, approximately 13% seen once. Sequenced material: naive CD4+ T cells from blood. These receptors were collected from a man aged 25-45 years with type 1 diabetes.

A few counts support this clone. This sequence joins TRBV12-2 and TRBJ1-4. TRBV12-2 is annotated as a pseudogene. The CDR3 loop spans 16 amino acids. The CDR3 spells CASRLAKNAADEKLFF. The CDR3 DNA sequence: TGTGCAAGTCGCTTAGCGAAGAACGCCGCGGATGAAAAACTGTTTTTT.

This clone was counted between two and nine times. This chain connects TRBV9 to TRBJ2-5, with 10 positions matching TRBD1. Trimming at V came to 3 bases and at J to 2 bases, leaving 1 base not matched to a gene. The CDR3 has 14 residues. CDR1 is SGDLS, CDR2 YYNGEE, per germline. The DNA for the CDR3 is TGTGCCAGCAGCGCGGGACAGGGGCAAGAGACCCAGTACTTC. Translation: CASSAGQGQETQYF.